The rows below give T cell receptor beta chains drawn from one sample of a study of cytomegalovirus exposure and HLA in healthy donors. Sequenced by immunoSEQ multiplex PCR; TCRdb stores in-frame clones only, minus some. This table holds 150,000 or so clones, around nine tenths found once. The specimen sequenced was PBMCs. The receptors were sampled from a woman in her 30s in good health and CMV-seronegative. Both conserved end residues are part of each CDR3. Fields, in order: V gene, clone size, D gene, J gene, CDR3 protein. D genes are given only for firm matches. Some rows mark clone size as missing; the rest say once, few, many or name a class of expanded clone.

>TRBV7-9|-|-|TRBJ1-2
CASSSVAEYYGYTF
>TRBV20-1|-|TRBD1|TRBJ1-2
CSAETGMGYTF
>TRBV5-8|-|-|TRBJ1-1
CASSITDLTEAFF
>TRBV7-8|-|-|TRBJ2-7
CASSLAFGTTYEQYF
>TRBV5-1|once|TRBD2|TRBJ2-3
CASSLERGNTDTQYF
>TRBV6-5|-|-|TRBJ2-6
CASTSSAGANVLTF
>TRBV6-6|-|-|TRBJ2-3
CASSLFTQYF
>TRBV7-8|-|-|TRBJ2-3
CASSLEGFAGPDTQYF
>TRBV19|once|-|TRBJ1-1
CASSIGGGTEAFF
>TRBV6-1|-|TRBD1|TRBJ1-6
CASSERGQGNSPLHF
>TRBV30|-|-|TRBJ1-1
CAWARGTNTEAFF